A single sample gave rise to the 18 T cell receptor beta chains below, sequenced in a study of cytomegalovirus exposure and HLA in healthy donors. Primers for the PCR totalled 60 Vbeta and 13 Jbeta. The data were produced by immunoSEQ multiplex PCR, yet TCRdb's version contains in-frame clones alone and is incomplete. Of approximately 240,000 clones listed, roughly 82% are singletons. The sequencing sample was made of PBMCs. These receptors all come from a middle-aged woman in good health and CMV-seropositive.

CDR3 sequence (DNA): TGCGCCAGCAGCTTGACAGGCTCCTACGAGCAGTACTTC. Its translation: CASSLTGSYEQYF. The V call is TRBV5-1, the J call TRBJ2-7, with D perhaps matching TRBD1 (5 bases). CDR1 SGHRS and CDR2 YFSETQ come from the germline V gene. This CDR3 region has 13 residues. V lost 1 base and J 0 bases, leaving 5 bases between the germline ends.

This chain links TRBV12-5 with TRBJ1-1; TRBD1 agrees at 8 bases. The CDR3 runs to 18 residues. Trimming at V came to 0 bases and at J to 1 base, leaving 10 bases not matched to a gene. Germline V gives CDR1 LGHNT, CDR2 FRNRAP. This chain's CDR3 is CASGLVIEPGGKNTEAFF. The CDR3 DNA reads as TGTGCTAGTGGTTTGGTAATCGAGCCAGGGGGCAAGAACACTGAAGCTTTCTTT. The whole variable domain, remainder taken from reference TRBV12-5 and TRBJ1-1, is DARVTQTPRHKVTEMGQEVTMRCQPILGHNTVFWYRQTMMQGLELLAYFRNRAPLDDSGMPKDRFSAEMPDATLATLKIQPSEPRDSAVYFCASGLVIEPGGKNTEAFFGQGTRLTVV.

The chain is built from TRBV7-7 and TRBJ2-5, with TRBD2 as a possible D gene (6 bases). The CDR3 extends over 15 amino acids. Germline CDR1 SSHAT, CDR2 FNYEAQ (reference sequence). Deletions cut 0 bases from V and 2 bases from J, with 10 bases between. CDR3 nucleotide sequence: TGTGCCAGCAGCTTAGCAGGGACTCAACAAGAGACCCAGTACTTC. Translation: CASSLAGTQQETQYF.

The chain uses TRBV18 and TRBJ2-1; D may be TRBD2 (7 bases). Looked up from germline, CDR1 is KGHSH and CDR2 is LQKENI. Trimming removed 5 bases from V and 6 bases from J, with 11 bases in between. The CDR3 contains 13 residues. CDR3 sequence reads: CASSERGGNEQFF. For the CDR3, the DNA is TGTGCCAGCTCAGAAAGGGGGGGCAATGAGCAGTTCTTC.

This chain links TRBV6-5 with TRBJ1-2; 9 positions match TRBD1. Germline lookup yields CDR1 MNHEY and CDR2 SVGAGI. The CDR3 totals 15 residues. The ends lost 6 bases at V and 7 bases at J; junction bases unmatched: 12. The CDR3 is CASRGVTGGTGGYTF. For the CDR3, the DNA is TGTGCCAGCAGGGGTGTGACAGGGGGAACCGGTGGCTACACCTTC.

The chain recombines TRBV4-3 with TRBJ2-3, with D possibly TRBD1 on 6 matching bases. This CDR3 has 14 residues. Per germline, CDR1 LGHNA and CDR2 YSLEER. V shed 4 bases and J shed 6 bases, with 14 bases lying between them. The CDR3 reads CASSRQDARDTQYF. The CDR3, as DNA: TGCGCCAGCAGCCGACAGGACGCGAGGGATACGCAGTATTTT.

This chain links TRBV7-2 with TRBJ2-3; no firm D call. This CDR3 has 13 amino acids. CDR1 is SGHTA, CDR2 FQGNSA, per germline. Trimming took 4 bases from V and 8 from J, leaving 13 bases between them. The CDR3: CASSSTSSGTQYF. Written as DNA, the CDR3 is TGTGCCAGCAGCTCCACCTCTAGTGGTACGCAGTATTTT.

V usage is TRBV12-2 and J usage is TRBJ2-5; the table's TRBD2 call for D was not verified on the DNA. With the DNA end fitting TRBJ2-7 better, the J assignment may be wrong. TRBV12-2 is marked as a pseudogene. The CDR3 is 15 residues long. The CDR3, as DNA: TGTGCAAGTCGCCCGACTACTTCCCCTCTCTACGAGCAGTACTTC. Its protein product is CASRPTTSPLYEQYF.

This chain connects TRBV7-9 to TRBJ1-5; TRBD1 is a possible D gene (6 bases). Looked up from germline, CDR1 is SEHNR and CDR2 is FQNEAQ (reference sequence). CDR3 length: 15 amino acids. Deletions cut 0 bases from V and 7 bases from J, with 13 bases between. CDR3 region: CASSLAEGGWQPQHF. The DNA of the CDR3 is TGTGCCAGCAGCTTAGCTGAAGGGGGATGGCAGCCCCAGCATTTT.

In its sample, this clone was seen a few times. The chain couples TRBV19 to TRBJ1-1; tentatively, D is TRBD1 (6 bases). CDR1 and CDR2 (germline): LNHDA, SQIVND (reference sequence). CDR3 size: 14 residues. V was shortened by 6 bases and J by 0 bases, with 11 bases between the two germline ends. The CDR3 bases are TGTGCCAGTAGCCGGGACACCGTGAACACTGAAGCTTTCTTT. Its protein product is CASSRDTVNTEAFF.

This sequence joins TRBV5-4 and TRBJ1-2; D perhaps matches TRBD1 (6 bases). The V and J ends lost 4 bases and 8 bases respectively, with 21 bases between them. The length of the CDR3 is 15 residues. Germline V CDR1 and CDR2: SGHNT, YYREEE (reference sequence). DNA for the CDR3: TGTGCCAGCAGCGGGGGGGTTGGGACATATCACGGCTACACCTTC. Translated: CASSGGVGTYHGYTF.

The V gene is TRBV7-3, the J gene TRBJ1-1; D remains ambiguous. The CDR3 length is 13 residues. V lost 5 bases and J 0 bases, leaving 7 bases between the germline ends. Germline V gives CDR1 SGHTA, CDR2 FQGTGA. This CDR3 reads CASSPTVNTEAFF. CDR3 sequence (DNA): TGTGCCAGCAGCCCCACAGTGAACACTGAAGCTTTCTTT.

This clone was counted a single time. The chain employs TRBV2 and TRBJ2-5; possibly TRBD1 for D (5 bases). CDR1 SNHLY and CDR2 FYNNEI come from the germline V gene. Trimming took 8 bases from V and 3 from J, leaving 13 bases between them. The CDR3 is made up of 13 amino acids. In nucleotides, the CDR3 is TGTGCCAGCGTGGATGACAGAGAAGAGACCCAGTACTTC. Translated, it gives CASVDDREETQYF.

J is TRBJ1-3 and V is TRBV7-2; maybe TRBD1 (5 bases). V was clipped by 5 bases and J by 4 bases, with 12 bases between them. This CDR3 region has 14 residues. Germline assignment: CDR1 SGHTA and CDR2 FQGNSA. The CDR3 reads CASSLSTAGNTIYF. The CDR3 DNA follows: TGTGCCAGCAGCCTTTCGACAGCCGGAAACACCATATATTTT.

The chain links TRBV6-4 to TRBJ2-3; 13 bases fit TRBD2. Germline trimming cut 5 bases from V and 4 bases from J; bases unmatched to any gene: 3. The CDR3 has 15 amino acids. From germline, CDR1 is MRHNA and CDR2 SNTAGT. CDR3 in DNA: TGTGCCAGCAGTCGACTAGCGGGAGGAGCAGATACGCAGTATTTT. The encoded protein is CASSRLAGGADTQYF.

CDR3 nucleotides: TGCGCCAGCAGCTTGGGTGGGACAGGGGGCAATCAGCCCCAGCATTTT. As protein: CASSLGGTGGNQPQHF. The V call is TRBV5-1, the J call TRBJ1-5; TRBD1 agrees at 10 bases. Per germline, CDR1 SGHRS and CDR2 YFSETQ. CDR3 length equals 16 residues. Trimming at V came to 0 bases and at J to 2 bases, leaving 2 bases not matched to a gene.

This chain uses TRBV19 with TRBJ1-2; D is ambiguous. Trimming cost V 4 bases and J 3 bases, with 9 bases left between them. This CDR3 is 13 amino acids long. CDR1 LNHDA and CDR2 SQIVND come from the germline V gene (reference sequence). The CDR3 loop is CASSNQADYGYTF. Written as DNA, the CDR3 is TGTGCCAGTAGTAACCAGGCCGACTATGGCTACACCTTC. The full variable domain, with the rest looked up from reference TRBV19 and TRBJ1-2, is DGGITQSPKYLFRKEGQNVTLSCEQNLNHDAMYWYRQDPGQGLRLIYYSQIVNDFQKGDIAEGYSVSREKKESFPLTVTSAQKNPTAFYLCASSNQADYGYTFGSGTRLTVV.

The J gene is TRBJ1-2, the V gene TRBV7-6; TRBD1 matches at 9 bases. This CDR3 region has 16 residues. J gave up 2 bases and V 1 base, and 5 bases lay outside the gene matches. CDR1 and CDR2 (germline): SGHVS, FNYEAQ. For the CDR3, the DNA is TGTGCCAGCAGCTTAGAAGTGGGACAGGGCAACTATGGCTACACCTTC. Residues: CASSLEVGQGNYGYTF.